The 11 T cell receptor beta chains below all came from one sample that was sequenced in a study of T-cell reconstitution after alpha-beta-depleted transplantation in children. As it was prepared, the TCRbeta library received unique molecular identifiers. TCRdb reprocessed the PCR reads via MiXCR and lists one record per CDR3 protein. The sample shows about 830,000 distinct CDR3 sequences, approximately 15% of them seen only once. The material was PBMCs, mostly from graft donor cells, obtained 360 days after TCRalphabeta/CD19-depleted stem cell transplant. The origin of the receptors is a male patient between 5 and 17 years old who had a stem cell transplant for acute lymphoblastic leukemia, so the T cells may come from the graft donor.

The V call is TRBV5-1, the J call TRBJ1-2; D unclear. CDR1 and CDR2 from the germline V gene are SGHRS and YFSETQ. V was pared by 2 bases and J by 1 base, with 6 bases between. The CDR3 is made up of 13 amino acids. The CDR3: CASSFTYNYGYTF. The CDR3 nucleotides read TGCGCCAGCAGCTTCACCTATAACTATGGCTACACCTTC.

This clonotype appeared a few times. The V and J genes are TRBV6-2 or TRBV6-3 and TRBJ2-5; no definite D call. Germline V gives CDR1 MNHEY, CDR2 SVGEGT. With 0 bases removed from V and 6 bases from J, the gap between germline ends came to 11 bases. This CDR3 has 14 residues. In nucleotides, the CDR3 is TGTGCCAGCAGTTACTCTTCTGGGGATCAGACCCAGTACTTC. Protein sequence: CASSYSSGDQTQYF.

The sample holds a few counts of this clonotype. The chain recombines TRBV5-1 with TRBJ1-1, with 8 bases that match TRBD1. Germline-derived CDR1 and CDR2 are SGHRS and YFSETQ. Unmatched junction bases numbered 5, after V lost 4 bases and J lost 6 bases. The CDR3 is 13 residues long. The chain's CDR3 is CASSPGQGAEAFF. The CDR3, as DNA: TGCGCCAGCAGCCCAGGACAGGGCGCTGAAGCTTTCTTT.

The chain carries TRBV15 and TRBJ2-7; TRBD1 might be the D (5 bases). The V and J ends lost 2 bases and 3 bases respectively, with 14 bases between them. The CDR3 extends over 15 amino acids. Germline loops: CDR1 LNHNV, CDR2 YYDKDF (reference sequence). CDR3 amino acids: CATSRSPTAYYEQYF. As DNA, the CDR3 is TGTGCCACCAGCAGAAGCCCGACAGCATACTACGAGCAGTACTTC.

This clonotype was counted at least ten times. The rearrangement uses TRBV12-3 or TRBV12-4 and TRBJ2-7, with TRBD1 as a possible D gene (6 bases). The V gene lost 5 bases and the J gene lost 0 bases, with 14 bases spanning the gap. The CDR3 sequence is 15 residues long. CDR3 in DNA: TGTGCCAGCAGTAGCTCCGGGACACACTCCTACGAGCAGTACTTC. This sequence encodes CASSSSGTHSYEQYF.

The V and J genes are TRBV5-1 and TRBJ2-3; D might be TRBD1 (6 bases). V was shortened by 0 bases and J by 5 bases, with 13 bases between the two germline ends. Germline loops: CDR1 SGHRS, CDR2 YFSETQ. The CDR3 runs 15 residues. The CDR3 DNA reads as TGCGCCAGCAGCTTGGTCCCAGGGGTGGGAGATACGCAGTATTTT. Translation gives CASSLVPGVGDTQYF.

The chain has TRBV7-6 and TRBJ2-7, with D possibly TRBD2 on 6 matching bases. Germline loops: CDR1 SGHVS, CDR2 FNYEAQ. V lost 5 bases and J lost 7, with 15 bases in between. The CDR3 totals 13 residues. The CDR3 region is CASSPRVAGEQYF. CDR3 coding DNA: TGTGCCAGCAGCCCCCGGGTGGCGGGAGAGCAGTACTTC.

This chain connects TRBV18 to TRBJ2-1, with TRBD2 as a possible D gene (5 bases). The CDR3 covers 13 residues. Between the trimmed V and J ends, which lost 0 bases and 8 bases, there was a span of 8 bases. Germline V gene data show CDR1 as KGHSH and CDR2 as LQKENI. The CDR3: CASSPPASHEQFF. The DNA for the CDR3 is TGTGCCAGCTCACCACCGGCTAGCCATGAGCAGTTCTTC.

In this sample, this clonotype turned up a few times. At one boundary the junction diverges from the germline segment, which might be a read error. V usage is TRBV18 and J usage is TRBJ2-1; D may correspond to TRBD1 or TRBD2 (6 bases each). The CDR3 contains 19 residues. Looked up from germline, CDR1 is KGHSH and CDR2 is LQKENI. DNA for the CDR3: TGTGCCAGCTCATCACCCAGGAGGGGACACTTTCTTTCCTACAATGAGCAGTTCTTC. This sequence encodes CASSSPRRGHFLSYNEQFF.

The rearrangement joins TRBV27 to TRBJ2-7; the D gene is possibly TRBD1 (6 bases). Trimming stripped 5 bases from V and 4 bases from J, with 12 bases between. This CDR3 has 13 amino acids. Looked up from germline, CDR1 is MNHEY and CDR2 is SMNVEV (reference sequence). DNA of the CDR3: TGTGCCAGCAGTATCCTACAGGGTTACGAGCAGTACTTC. It translates to CASSILQGYEQYF.

The CDR3 DNA reads as TGTGCCAGCAGTTCTCAGGGAGGGGCTGACTATGGCTACACCTTC. Its protein is CASSSQGGADYGYTF. The rearrangement uses TRBV12-3 or TRBV12-4 and TRBJ1-2; weak D call: TRBD1 (5 bases). The CDR3 runs to 15 residues. V dropped 4 bases and J dropped 3 bases, with 15 bases sitting between them.